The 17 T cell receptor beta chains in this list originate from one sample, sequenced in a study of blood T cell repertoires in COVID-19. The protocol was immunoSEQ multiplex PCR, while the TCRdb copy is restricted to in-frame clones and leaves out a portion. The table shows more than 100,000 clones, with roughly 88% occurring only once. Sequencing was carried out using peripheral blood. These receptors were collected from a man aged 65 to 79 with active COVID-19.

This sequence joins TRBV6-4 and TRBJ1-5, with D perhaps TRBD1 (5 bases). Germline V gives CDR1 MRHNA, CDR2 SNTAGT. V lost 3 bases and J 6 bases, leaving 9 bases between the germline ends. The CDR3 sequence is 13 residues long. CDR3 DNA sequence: TGTGCCAGCAGTGAGGGGGAGGGTCAGCCCCAGCATTTT. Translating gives CASSEGEGQPQHF.

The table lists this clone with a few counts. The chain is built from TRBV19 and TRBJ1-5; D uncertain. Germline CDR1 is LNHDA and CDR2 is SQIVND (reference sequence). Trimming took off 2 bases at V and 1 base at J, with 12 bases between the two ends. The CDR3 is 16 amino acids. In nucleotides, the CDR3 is TGTGCCAGTAGTATAAAAGAGAGTTTAAGCAATCAGCCCCAGCATTTT. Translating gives CASSIKESLSNQPQHF. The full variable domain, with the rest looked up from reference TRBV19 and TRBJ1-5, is DGGITQSPKYLFRKEGQNVTLSCEQNLNHDAMYWYRQDPGQGLRLIYYSQIVNDFQKGDIAEGYSVSREKKESFPLTVTSAQKNPTAFYLCASSIKESLSNQPQHFGDGTRLSIL.

The CDR3 here is CASSQSLEQFF. The CDR3 DNA reads as TGTGCCAGCAGCCAATCGCTAGAGCAGTTCTTC. This chain uses TRBV4-2 with TRBJ2-1; D unresolved. The germline V gene encodes CDR1 LGHNA and CDR2 YNFKEQ. V gave up 2 bases and J gave up 10 bases, with 6 bases separating them. The CDR3 contains 11 residues.

The CDR3 nucleotides are TGTGCCAGCAGTTATGGACAGGGAGGAGGCTACACCTTC. It specifies CASSYGQGGGYTF. This chain uses TRBV6-6 with TRBJ1-2; the match to TRBD1 covers 8 bases. Germline V gene sequence: CDR1 MNHNY, CDR2 SVGAGI (reference sequence). After removal of 3 bases from V and 8 bases from J, the junction contained 5 bases not matched to a gene. The length of the CDR3 is 13 residues.

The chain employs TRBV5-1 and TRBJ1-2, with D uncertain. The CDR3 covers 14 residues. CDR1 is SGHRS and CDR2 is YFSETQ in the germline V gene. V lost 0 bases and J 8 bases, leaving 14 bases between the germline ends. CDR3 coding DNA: TGCGCCAGCAGCTTGGAGGCAGGCAGAAGCGGCTACACCTTC. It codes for CASSLEAGRSGYTF.

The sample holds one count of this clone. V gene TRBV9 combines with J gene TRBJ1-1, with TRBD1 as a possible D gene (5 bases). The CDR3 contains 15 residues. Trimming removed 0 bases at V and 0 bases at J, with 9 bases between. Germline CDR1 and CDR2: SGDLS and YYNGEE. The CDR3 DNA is TGTGCCAGCAGCGTAGGACAGTCGATGAACACTGAAGCTTTCTTT. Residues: CASSVGQSMNTEAFF.

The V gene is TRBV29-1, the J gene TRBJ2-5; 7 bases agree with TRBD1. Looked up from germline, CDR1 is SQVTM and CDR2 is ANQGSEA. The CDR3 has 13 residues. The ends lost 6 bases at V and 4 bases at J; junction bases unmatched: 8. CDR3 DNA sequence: TGCAGCGTAGATAACAGGGGATCAGAGACCCAGTACTTC. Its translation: CSVDNRGSETQYF.

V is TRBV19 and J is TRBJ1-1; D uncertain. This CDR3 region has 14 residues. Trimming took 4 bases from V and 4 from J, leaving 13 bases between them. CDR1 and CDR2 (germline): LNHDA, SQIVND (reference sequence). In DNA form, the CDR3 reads TGTGCCAGTAGTAAGAGGGTGTTCGGCACTGAAGCTTTCTTT. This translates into CASSKRVFGTEAFF.

The CDR3 sequence: CASSLAGGPQETQYF. CDR3 sequence (DNA): TGTGCCAGCTCCTTAGCGGGAGGACCCCAAGAGACCCAGTACTTC. The chain joins TRBV18 to TRBJ2-5; 10 nucleotides line up with TRBD2. From germline, CDR1 is KGHSH and CDR2 LQKENI. This CDR3 has 15 residues. V was pared by 6 bases and J by 1 base, with 5 bases of the junction left unmatched. The full variable domain, completed using reference TRBV18 and TRBJ2-5, is NAGVMQNPRHLVRRRGQEARLRCSPMKGHSHVYWYRQLPEEGLKFMVYLQKENIIDESGMPKERFSAEFPKEGPSILRIQQVVRGDSAAYFCASSLAGGPQETQYFGPGTRLLVL.

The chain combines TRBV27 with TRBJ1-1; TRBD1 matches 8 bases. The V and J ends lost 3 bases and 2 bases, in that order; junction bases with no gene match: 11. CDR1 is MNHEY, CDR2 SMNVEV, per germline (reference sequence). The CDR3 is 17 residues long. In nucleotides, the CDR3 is TGTGCCAGCAGTTTTGTTTTCAGGGGGCGAGGAAACACTGAAGCTTTCTTT. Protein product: CASSFVFRGRGNTEAFF.

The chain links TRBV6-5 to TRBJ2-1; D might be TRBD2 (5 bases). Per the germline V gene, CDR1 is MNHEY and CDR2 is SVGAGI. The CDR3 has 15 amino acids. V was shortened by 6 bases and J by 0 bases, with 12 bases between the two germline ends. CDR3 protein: CASREGPNSYNEQFF. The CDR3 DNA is TGTGCCAGCAGAGAGGGTCCCAACTCCTACAATGAGCAGTTCTTC.

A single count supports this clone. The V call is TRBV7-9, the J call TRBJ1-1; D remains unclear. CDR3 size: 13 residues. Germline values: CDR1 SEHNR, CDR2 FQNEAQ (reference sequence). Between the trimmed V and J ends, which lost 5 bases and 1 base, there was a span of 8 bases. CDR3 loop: CASSPRWNTEAFF. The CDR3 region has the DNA TGTGCCAGCAGCCCCCGGTGGAACACTGAAGCTTTCTTT.

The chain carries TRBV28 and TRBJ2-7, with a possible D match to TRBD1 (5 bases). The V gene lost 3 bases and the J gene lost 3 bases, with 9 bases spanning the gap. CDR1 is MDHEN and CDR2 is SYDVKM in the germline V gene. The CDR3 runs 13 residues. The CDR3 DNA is TGTGCCAGCAGTTTGGGGCGGAACTACGAGCAGTACTTC. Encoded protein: CASSLGRNYEQYF.

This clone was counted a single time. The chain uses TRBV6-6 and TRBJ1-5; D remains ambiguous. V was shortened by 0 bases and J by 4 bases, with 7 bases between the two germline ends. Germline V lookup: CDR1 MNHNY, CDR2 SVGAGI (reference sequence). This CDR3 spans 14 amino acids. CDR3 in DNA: TGTGCCAGCAGTTACTCGGAGGAAAATCAGCCCCAGCATTTT. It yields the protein CASSYSEENQPQHF.

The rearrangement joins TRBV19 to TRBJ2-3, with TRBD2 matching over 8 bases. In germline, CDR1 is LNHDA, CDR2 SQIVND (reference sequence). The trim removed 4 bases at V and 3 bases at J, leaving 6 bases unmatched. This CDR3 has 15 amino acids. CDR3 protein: CASSTPGGSTDTQYF. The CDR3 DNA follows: TGTGCCAGTAGTACCCCGGGAGGGAGTACAGATACGCAGTATTTT. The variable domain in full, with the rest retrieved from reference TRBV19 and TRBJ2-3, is DGGITQSPKYLFRKEGQNVTLSCEQNLNHDAMYWYRQDPGQGLRLIYYSQIVNDFQKGDIAEGYSVSREKKESFPLTVTSAQKNPTAFYLCASSTPGGSTDTQYFGPGTRLTVL.

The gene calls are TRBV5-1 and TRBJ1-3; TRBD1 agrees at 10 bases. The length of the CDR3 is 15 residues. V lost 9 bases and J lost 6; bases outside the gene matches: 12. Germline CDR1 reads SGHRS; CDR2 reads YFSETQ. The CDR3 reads CAINSGTGEENTIYF. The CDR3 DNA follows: TGCGCCATCAACTCCGGGACAGGGGAGGAAAACACCATATATTTT. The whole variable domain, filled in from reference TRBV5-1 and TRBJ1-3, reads KAGVTQTPRYLIKTRGQQVTLSCSPISGHRSVSWYQQTPGQGLQFLFEYFSETQRNKGNFPGRFSGRQFSNSRSEMNVSTLELGDSALYLCAINSGTGEENTIYFGEGSWLTVV.

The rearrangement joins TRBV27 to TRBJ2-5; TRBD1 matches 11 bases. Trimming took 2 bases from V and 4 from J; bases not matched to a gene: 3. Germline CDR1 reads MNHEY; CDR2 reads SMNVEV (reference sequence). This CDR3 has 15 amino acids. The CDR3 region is CASSLRTGGPETQYF. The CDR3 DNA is TGTGCCAGCAGTTTAAGGACAGGGGGCCCAGAGACCCAGTACTTC.